These T cell receptor beta chains were read from a single sample in a study of blood T cell repertoires in COVID-19. Assay used: immunoSEQ multiplex PCR; TCRdb lists only in-frame clones, some missing. The sample has under 50,000 clones, over 80% seen once. The sample taken for sequencing was peripheral blood. These receptors came from a human donor in a cohort sampled during active COVID-19. CDR3s leave out the opening cysteine and the closing phenylalanine or tryptophan. The D gene is left open where the match is weak.

v_call d_call cdr3_aa
TRBV5-1 NA ASSLMGGDQPQH
TRBV11-2 TRBD1 ASSPGQGLNTEAF
TRBV10-3 TRBD1 AIRVSPNSPDRESYNEQF
TRBV5-4 TRBD1 ASSTRDRGITGELF
TRBV19 NA ASSIGQKTGELF
TRBV7-8 NA ASSFDTKNIQY
TRBV7-2 NA ASSLVRGQETQY
TRBV5-4 NA ASSFPATSDTQY
TRBV5-6 TRBD1 ASSIGQGRFADTQY
TRBV4-3 TRBD1 ASSQGTGVLGTGELF
TRBV5-1 TRBD1 ARSLGGTGETYEQY
TRBV12-5 NA ASGAGVYNSPLH
TRBV11-2 NA ASSLALPSTEAF
TRBV6-5 TRBD2 ASSSSGGGNEQF
TRBV11-2 NA ASSFRDIGELF